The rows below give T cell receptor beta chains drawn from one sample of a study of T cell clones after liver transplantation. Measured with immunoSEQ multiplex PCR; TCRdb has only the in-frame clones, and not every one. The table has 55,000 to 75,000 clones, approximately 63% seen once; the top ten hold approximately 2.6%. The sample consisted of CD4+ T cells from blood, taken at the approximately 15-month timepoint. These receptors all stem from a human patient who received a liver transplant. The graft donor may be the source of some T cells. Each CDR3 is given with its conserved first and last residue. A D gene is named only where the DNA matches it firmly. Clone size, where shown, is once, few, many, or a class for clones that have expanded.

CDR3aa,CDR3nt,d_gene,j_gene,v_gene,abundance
CASSLAGLVGTEAFF,TGTGCCAGCAGCTTAGCGGGGTTGGTGGGCACTGAAGCTTTCTTT,.,TRBJ1-1,TRBV7-8,.
CASKGAPSDGYTF,TGCGCCAGCAAGGGGGCCCCCTCCGATGGCTACACCTTC,TRBD1,TRBJ1-2,TRBV10-2,few
CASSRQADQPQHF,TGTGCCAGCAGCCGACAAGCCGATCAGCCCCAGCATTTT,.,TRBJ1-5,TRBV6-1,.
CASNAGGTDTQYF,TGTGCCAGCAATGCTGGGGGTACAGATACGCAGTATTTT,.,TRBJ2-3,TRBV28,.
CASSFIAGAGELFF,TGTGCCAGCAGCTTTATAGCGGGAGCGGGGGAGCTGTTTTTT,TRBD2,TRBJ2-2,TRBV7-8,.
CASTYGGALYGYTF,TGTGCCAGCACCTATGGGGGGGCCCTCTATGGCTACACCTTC,.,TRBJ1-2,TRBV28,.
CASSSGGGLSGANVLTF,TGTGCCAGCAGTTCAGGGGGGGGGCTCTCTGGGGCCAACGTCCTGACTTTC,.,TRBJ2-6,TRBV27,.
CASSLLGNTEAFF,TGTGCCAGCAGTTTGTTAGGCAACACTGAAGCTTTCTTT,.,TRBJ1-1,TRBV28,.
CAISGSGLNEKLFF,TGTGCCATCAGTGGCTCAGGGCTTAATGAAAAACTGTTTTTT,.,TRBJ1-4,TRBV10-3,.
CASSPEQGPHEKLFF,TGTGCCAGCTCACCAGAACAGGGACCTCATGAAAAACTGTTTTTT,.,TRBJ1-4,TRBV18,few